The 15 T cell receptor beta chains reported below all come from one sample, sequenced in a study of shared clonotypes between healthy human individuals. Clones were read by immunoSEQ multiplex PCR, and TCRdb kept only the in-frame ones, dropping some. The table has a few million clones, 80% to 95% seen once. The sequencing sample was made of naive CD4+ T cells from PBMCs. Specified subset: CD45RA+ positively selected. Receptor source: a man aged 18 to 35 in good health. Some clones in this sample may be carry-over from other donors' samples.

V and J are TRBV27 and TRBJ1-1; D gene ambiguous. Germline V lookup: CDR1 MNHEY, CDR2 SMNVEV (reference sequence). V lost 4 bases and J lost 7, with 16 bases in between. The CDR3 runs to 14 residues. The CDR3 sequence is CASSSAGRRSEAFF. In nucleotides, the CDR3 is TGTGCCAGCAGTTCCGCCGGACGGCGAAGTGAAGCTTTCTTT.

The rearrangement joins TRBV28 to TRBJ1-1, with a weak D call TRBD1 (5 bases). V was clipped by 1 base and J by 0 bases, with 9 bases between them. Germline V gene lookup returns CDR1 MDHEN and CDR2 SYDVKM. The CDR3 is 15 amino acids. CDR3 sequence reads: CASSLSRGLNTEAFF. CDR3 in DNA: TGTGCCAGCAGTTTATCCCGGGGCCTGAACACTGAAGCTTTCTTT.

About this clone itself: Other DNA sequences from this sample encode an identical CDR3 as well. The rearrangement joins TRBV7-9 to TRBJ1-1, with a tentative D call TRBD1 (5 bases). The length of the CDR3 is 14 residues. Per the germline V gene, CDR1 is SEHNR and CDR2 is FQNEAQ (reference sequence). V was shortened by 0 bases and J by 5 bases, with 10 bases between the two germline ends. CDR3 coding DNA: TGTGCCAGCAGCTTAGCAGGGGTAGTGACTGAAGCTTTCTTT. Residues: CASSLAGVVTEAFF.

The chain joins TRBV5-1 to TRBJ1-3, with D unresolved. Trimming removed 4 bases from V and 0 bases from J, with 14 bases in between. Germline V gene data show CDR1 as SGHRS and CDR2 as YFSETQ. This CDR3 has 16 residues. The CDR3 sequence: CASSPGFLASGNTIYF. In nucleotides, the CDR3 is TGCGCCAGCAGCCCGGGTTTCCTCGCCTCTGGAAACACCATATATTTT.

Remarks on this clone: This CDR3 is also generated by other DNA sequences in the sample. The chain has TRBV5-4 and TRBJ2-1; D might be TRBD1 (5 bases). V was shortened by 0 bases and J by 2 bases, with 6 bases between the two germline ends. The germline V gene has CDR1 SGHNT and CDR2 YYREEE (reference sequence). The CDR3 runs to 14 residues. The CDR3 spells CASSLAGPYNEQFF. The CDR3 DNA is TGTGCCAGCAGCTTGGCAGGGCCCTACAATGAGCAGTTCTTC.

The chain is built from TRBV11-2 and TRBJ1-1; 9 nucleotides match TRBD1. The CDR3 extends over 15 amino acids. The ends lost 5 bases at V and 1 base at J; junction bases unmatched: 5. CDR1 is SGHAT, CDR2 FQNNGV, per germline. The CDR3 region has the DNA TGTGCCAGCAGCCGGGACAGGGTGGGGAACACTGAAGCTTTCTTT. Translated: CASSRDRVGNTEAFF.

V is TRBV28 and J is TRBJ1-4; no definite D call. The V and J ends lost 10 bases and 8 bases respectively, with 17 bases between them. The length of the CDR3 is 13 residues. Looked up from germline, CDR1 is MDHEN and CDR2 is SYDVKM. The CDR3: CATTTRRGEKLFF. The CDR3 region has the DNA TGTGCCACTACGACCAGGAGAGGGGAAAAACTGTTTTTT.

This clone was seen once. CDR3 in DNA: TGTGCCAGTAGTATTTCGGGCCTTTTAACCAAAAACATTCAGTACTTC. The encoded protein is CASSISGLLTKNIQYF. The genes are TRBV19 and TRBJ2-4; D unclear. The CDR3 length is 16 residues. In germline, CDR1 is LNHDA, CDR2 SQIVND (reference sequence). With 3 bases removed from V and 2 bases from J, the gap between germline ends came to 14 bases. The full variable domain, with the rest looked up from reference TRBV19 and TRBJ2-4, is DGGITQSPKYLFRKEGQNVTLSCEQNLNHDAMYWYRQDPGQGLRLIYYSQIVNDFQKGDIAEGYSVSREKKESFPLTVTSAQKNPTAFYLCASSISGLLTKNIQYFGAGTRLSVL.

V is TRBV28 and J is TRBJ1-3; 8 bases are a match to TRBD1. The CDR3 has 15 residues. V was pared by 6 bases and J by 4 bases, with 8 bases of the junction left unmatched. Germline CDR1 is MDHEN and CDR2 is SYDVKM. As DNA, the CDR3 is TGTGCCAGCAGGTCCTCCGGGACAGGAGGAAACACCATATATTTT. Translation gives CASRSSGTGGNTIYF.

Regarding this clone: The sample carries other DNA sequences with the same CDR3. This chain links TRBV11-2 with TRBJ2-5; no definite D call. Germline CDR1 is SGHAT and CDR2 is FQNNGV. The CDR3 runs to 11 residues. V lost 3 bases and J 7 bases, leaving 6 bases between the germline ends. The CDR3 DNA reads TGTGCCAGCAGCTTTAGAGGGACCCAGTACTTC. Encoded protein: CASSFRGTQYF. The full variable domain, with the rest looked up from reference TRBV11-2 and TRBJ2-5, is EAGVAQSPRYKIIEKRQSVAFWCNPISGHATLYWYQQILGQGPKLLIQFQNNGVVDDSQLPKDRFSAERLKGVDSTLKIQPAKLEDSAVYLCASSFRGTQYFGPGTRLLVL.

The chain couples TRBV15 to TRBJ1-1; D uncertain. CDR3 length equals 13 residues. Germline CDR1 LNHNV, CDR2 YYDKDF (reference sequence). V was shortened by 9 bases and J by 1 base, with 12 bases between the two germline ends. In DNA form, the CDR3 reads TGTGCCACGAAGGAGTTGGGGAACACTGAAGCTTTCTTT. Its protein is CATKELGNTEAFF.

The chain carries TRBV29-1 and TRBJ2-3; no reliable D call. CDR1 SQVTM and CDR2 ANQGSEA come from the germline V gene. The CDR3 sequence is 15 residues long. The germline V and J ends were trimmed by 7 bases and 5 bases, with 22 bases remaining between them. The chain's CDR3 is CSAPGSLGSRDTQYF. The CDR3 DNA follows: TGCAGCGCCCCAGGCAGTTTAGGGTCTAGAGATACGCAGTATTTT.

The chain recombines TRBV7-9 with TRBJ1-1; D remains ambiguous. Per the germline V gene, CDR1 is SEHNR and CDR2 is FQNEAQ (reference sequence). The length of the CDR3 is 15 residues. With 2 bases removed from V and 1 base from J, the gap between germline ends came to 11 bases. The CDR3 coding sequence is TGTGCCAGCAGCTTAAATCGGGGTTCGAACACTGAAGCTTTCTTT. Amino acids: CASSLNRGSNTEAFF.

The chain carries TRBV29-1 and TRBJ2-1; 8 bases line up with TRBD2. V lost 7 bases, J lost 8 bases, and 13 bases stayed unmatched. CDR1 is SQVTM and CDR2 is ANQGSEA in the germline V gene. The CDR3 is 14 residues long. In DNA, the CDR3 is TGCAGCGCCGCGCGGGGGGCCCTACGAGATGAGCAGTTCTTC. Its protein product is CSAARGALRDEQFF.

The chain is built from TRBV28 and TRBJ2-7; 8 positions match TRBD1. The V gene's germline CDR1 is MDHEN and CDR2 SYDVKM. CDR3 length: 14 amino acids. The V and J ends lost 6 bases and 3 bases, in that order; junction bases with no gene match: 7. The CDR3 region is CASRGTGGGYEQYF. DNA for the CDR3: TGTGCCAGCAGGGGGACAGGAGGCGGCTACGAGCAGTACTTC.